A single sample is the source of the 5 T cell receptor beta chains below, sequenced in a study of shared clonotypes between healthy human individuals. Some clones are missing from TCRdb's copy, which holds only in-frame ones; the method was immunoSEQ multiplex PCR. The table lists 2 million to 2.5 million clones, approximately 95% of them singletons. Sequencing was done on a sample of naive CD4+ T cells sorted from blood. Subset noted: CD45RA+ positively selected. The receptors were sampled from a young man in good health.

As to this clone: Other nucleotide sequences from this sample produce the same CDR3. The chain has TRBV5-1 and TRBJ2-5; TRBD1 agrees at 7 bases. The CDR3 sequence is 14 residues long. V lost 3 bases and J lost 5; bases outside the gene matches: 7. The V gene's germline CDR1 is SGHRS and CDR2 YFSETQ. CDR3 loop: CASSYTGAQETQYF. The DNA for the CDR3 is TGCGCCAGCAGCTACACAGGGGCTCAGGAGACCCAGTACTTC.

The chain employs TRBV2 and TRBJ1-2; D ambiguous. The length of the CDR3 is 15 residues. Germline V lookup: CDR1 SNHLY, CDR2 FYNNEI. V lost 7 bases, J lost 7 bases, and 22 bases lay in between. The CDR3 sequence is CASTVSPVGHGGYTF. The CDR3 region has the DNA TGTGCCAGCACCGTCAGCCCCGTTGGGCACGGTGGCTACACCTTC. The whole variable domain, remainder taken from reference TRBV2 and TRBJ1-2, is EPEVTQTPSHQVTQMGQEVILRCVPISNHLYFYWYRQILGQKVEFLVSFYNNEISEKSEIFDDQFSVERPDGSNFTLKIRSTKLEDSAMYFCASTVSPVGHGGYTFGSGTRLTVV.

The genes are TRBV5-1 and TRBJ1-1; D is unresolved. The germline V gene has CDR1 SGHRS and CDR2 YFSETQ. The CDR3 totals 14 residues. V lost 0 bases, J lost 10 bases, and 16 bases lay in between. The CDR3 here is CASSLETGWAGAFF. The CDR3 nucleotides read TGCGCCAGCAGCTTGGAAACTGGATGGGCGGGAGCTTTCTTT.

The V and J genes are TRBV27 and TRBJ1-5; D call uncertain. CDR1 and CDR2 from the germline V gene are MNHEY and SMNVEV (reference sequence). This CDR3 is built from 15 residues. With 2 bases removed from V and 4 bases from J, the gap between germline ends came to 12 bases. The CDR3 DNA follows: TGTGCCAGCAGTTTAGGGAGAAACAGTAATCAGCCCCAGCATTTT. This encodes CASSLGRNSNQPQHF.

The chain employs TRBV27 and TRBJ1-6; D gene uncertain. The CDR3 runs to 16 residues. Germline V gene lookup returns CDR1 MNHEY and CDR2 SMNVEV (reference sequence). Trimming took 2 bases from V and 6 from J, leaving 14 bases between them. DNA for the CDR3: TGTGCCAGCAGTTTACCACCAACAGTGGTTAATTCACCCCTCCACTTT. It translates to CASSLPPTVVNSPLHF.